The rows below give T cell receptor beta chains drawn from one sample of a study of cytomegalovirus exposure and HLA in healthy donors. Libraries were prepared by immunoSEQ multiplex PCR; TCRdb keeps only in-frame clonotypes and omits some of them. There are approximately 140,000 clones in the sample; approximately 70% occur only once, and 1.5% to 2% lies in the top ten. The sample taken for sequencing was PBMCs. The receptor source for this set is a woman aged 18-30 years in good health and CMV-seronegative. Each CDR3 is given with its conserved first and last residue. D genes are given only for firm matches. Rows may omit the clone size; those that give it use once, few, many or a size class.

j_call d_call clone_size v_call cdr3_aa cdr3_nt
TRBJ1-2 TRBD1 . TRBV5-1 CASSLRGGDGYTF TGCGCCAGCAGCTTGAGAGGGGGCGATGGCTACACCTTC
TRBJ1-1 . . TRBV10-2 CASRRDTEAFF TGCGCCAGCCGACGGGACACTGAAGCTTTCTTT
TRBJ2-3 TRBD2 . TRBV7-2 CASSLVGLAGGSNTQYF TGTGCCAGCAGCTTAGTCGGACTAGCGGGGGGGTCAAATACGCAGTATTTT
TRBJ1-2 . . TRBV28 CASSQGVGYYGYTF TGTGCCAGCAGCCAAGGGGTGGGGTACTATGGCTACACCTTC
TRBJ2-7 TRBD1 . TRBV27 CASSWDSSIGEQYF TGTGCCAGCAGCTGGGACAGTTCAATCGGCGAGCAGTACTTC
TRBJ2-6 TRBD1 . TRBV4-3 CASSQVRDSFSGANVLTF TGCGCCAGCAGCCAAGTTCGGGACAGTTTCTCTGGGGCCAACGTCCTGACTTTC
TRBJ2-1 . few TRBV29-1 CSVRTGYNEQFF TGCAGCGTAAGGACTGGTTACAATGAGCAGTTCTTC
TRBJ2-5 TRBD2 . TRBV28 CASSPGTSDETQYF TGTGCCAGCAGTCCCGGGACTAGCGATGAGACCCAGTACTTC
TRBJ2-3 . once TRBV13 CASSSQDSTTDTQYF TGTGCCAGCAGCTCCCAGGACTCGACCACAGATACGCAGTATTTT
TRBJ1-1 TRBD1 . TRBV7-9 CASSFPRLGQGSMNTEAFF TGTGCCAGCAGCTTCCCCAGGCTGGGACAGGGCTCAATGAACACTGAAGCTTTCTTT
TRBJ2-1 . . TRBV30 CARRTEVSEFF TGTGCCCGGAGAACGGAGGTTTCGGAGTTCTTC
TRBJ1-4 . . TRBV19 CASSIFLWQGEEKLFF TGTGCCAGTAGTATTTTCCTCTGGCAGGGCGAGGAAAAACTGTTTTTT
TRBJ2-7 TRBD2 . TRBV5-1 CASSPAGGTYEQYF TGCGCCAGCAGCCCCGCGGGGGGAACCTACGAGCAGTACTTC
TRBJ2-3 . . TRBV5-5 CASSYLAGLSTDTQYF TGTGCCAGCAGCTATTTGGCGGGTCTGTCGACAGATACGCAGTATTTT
TRBJ2-1 TRBD2 . TRBV6-5 CASSYLGLEGNEQFF TGTGCCAGCAGTTATCTCGGACTAGAGGGGAATGAGCAGTTCTTC
TRBJ1-2 . . TRBV5-4 CASSLFLSPGYTF TGTGCCAGCAGCTTGTTCCTAAGCCCCGGCTACACCTTC
TRBJ1-6 . . TRBV11-2 CASSLRGANDNSPLHF TGTGCCAGCAGCTTACGGGGGGCAAACGATAATTCACCCCTCCACTTT
TRBJ2-6 . . TRBV19 CASSPKTAGANVLTF TGTGCCAGTAGTCCAAAAACAGCTGGGGCCAACGTCCTGACTTTC
TRBJ1-2 . . TRBV6-5 CASSYSKQEVYGYTF TGTGCCAGCAGTTACTCGAAGCAGGAAGTCTATGGCTACACCTTC
TRBJ1-1 . . TRBV7-9 CASSFLLGSGWAEAFF TGTGCCAGCAGCTTTTTACTGGGATCAGGGTGGGCTGAAGCTTTCTTT
TRBJ2-7 . once TRBV15 CATSRNPDNSYEQYF TGTGCCACCAGCAGGAATCCGGACAACTCCTACGAGCAGTACTTC
TRBJ2-4 . . TRBV6-1 CASSERGAQSHIQYF TGTGCCAGCAGTGAAAGAGGAGCACAATCGCACATTCAGTACTTC
TRBJ1-1 TRBD1 . TRBV9 CASSVGGTGRTEAFF TGTGCCAGCAGCGTAGGGGGGACAGGGCGGACTGAAGCTTTCTTT
TRBJ1-1 . . TRBV5-4 CASSLEGQLEAFF TGTGCCAGCAGCTTGGAAGGACAGCTTGAAGCTTTCTTT
TRBJ1-1 TRBD1 . TRBV2 CASRGTGRNTEAFF TGTGCCAGCAGAGGGACAGGGAGGAACACTGAAGCTTTCTTT
TRBJ2-1 TRBD2 . TRBV7-2 CASSLAGLAGGYNEQFF TGTGCCAGCAGCTTAGCTGGGCTAGCGGGGGGTTACAATGAGCAGTTCTTC